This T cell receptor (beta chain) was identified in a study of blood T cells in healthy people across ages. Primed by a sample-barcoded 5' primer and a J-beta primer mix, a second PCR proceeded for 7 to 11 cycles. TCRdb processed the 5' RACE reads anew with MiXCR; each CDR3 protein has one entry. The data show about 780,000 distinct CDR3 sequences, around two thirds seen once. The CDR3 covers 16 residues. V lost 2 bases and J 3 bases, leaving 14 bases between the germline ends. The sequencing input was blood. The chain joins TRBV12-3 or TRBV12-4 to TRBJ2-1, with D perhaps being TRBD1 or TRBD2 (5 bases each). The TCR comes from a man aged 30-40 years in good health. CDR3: CASSLYGAVLYNEQFF. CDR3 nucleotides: TGTGCCAGCAGTTTATACGGGGCGGTTCTCTACAATGAGCAGTTCTTC.